This TCR beta chain was sequenced for a study of blood T cell repertoires in COVID-19. Study-wide context: There were acute and convalescent COVID-19 samples, and they came from the United States, Italy and Spain.

This clone was detected only a few times. Germline lookup yields CDR1 MNHEY and CDR2 SMNVEV (reference sequence). This CDR3 is 16 amino acids long. V was clipped by 2 bases and J by 7 bases; unmatched bases: 5. Authors' data handling: Amplified reference gene primers provided the basis for estimating nucleated cell counts. Profiled with immunoSEQ multiplex PCR; TCRdb holds only in-frame clones, not every one. V and J calls and clone size are as listed in that table; D and trimming were resolved from the DNA. The table shows roughly 63,000 clones, with roughly 71% occurring only once. Sequencing was performed on peripheral blood. This TCR derives from a woman aged 80 or over with acute or convalescent COVID-19. The chain couples TRBV27 to TRBJ2-1; 13 bases line up with TRBD2. This CDR3 reads CASSLRLAGGGNEQFF. Written as DNA, the CDR3 is TGTGCCAGCAGTTTAAGACTAGCGGGAGGTGGGAATGAGCAGTTCTTC.